Below, one TCR beta chain is given with its context. Germline CDR1 and CDR2: SGHTA and FQGNSA. The CDR3 length is 19 residues. The ends lost 4 bases at V and 0 bases at J; junction bases unmatched: 15. This specimen belongs to a study of patients and donors after allogeneic stem cell transplantation. TCRdb re-analysed the RT-PCR reads in MiXCR, keeping a single row per CDR3 protein. The data hold a few hundred thousand distinct CDR3 sequences, with more than 35% observed a single time. This rearrangement joins TRBV7-2 to TRBJ1-1; the match to TRBD1 covers 9 bases. The specimen sequenced was blood, either unsorted or a sorted T cell fraction (not recorded which). The source is a human donor who was either an allogeneic HSCT recipient or a stem cell or donor lymphocyte infusion donor (not recorded which). It is not recorded whose cells these are; they may come from a transplant donor. CDR3 bases: TGTGCCAGCAGCTCCATGCTAACCGAGACAGGGGGTGTGAACACTGAAGCTTTCTTT. This codes for CASSSMLTETGGVNTEAFF.